This T cell receptor beta chain was sequenced during a study of T cells in Graves' hyperthyroidism and ophthalmopathy. What was amplified from RNA transcripts were TCR beta CDR3 regions. TCR CDR3 underwent first-round RT-PCR with the HTBI primer set. MiXCR was run by TCRdb on the multiplex PCR reads, yielding one entry per CDR3 protein. This table has about 260,000 distinct CDR3 sequences, around 20% appearing once. Study observations and caveats: The model foresaw ophthalmopathy a median roughly 6.5 months prior to onset.

Inclusion characteristics of ophthalmopathy patients comprised a Clinical Activity Score of at least 3, a NOSPECS grade of at least 4, and duration under 3 months. Diagnosis relied on clinical symptoms, serum thyroxine and TRAb, thyroid ultrasound and orbital computed tomography. Germline V gene sequence: CDR1 SGHRS, CDR2 YFSETQ. The ends were cut back, 0 bases at V and 2 bases at J, with 11 bases in the middle. This CDR3 contains 15 residues. This clonotype showed up many times. Its antigen remains unknown. This chain links TRBV5-1 with TRBJ1-1; no firm D call. This receptor was identified in a young man with Graves' ophthalmopathy. Material: blood. The CDR3 nucleotides are TGCGCCAGCAGCTTGGCGGCCGAGATAAACACTGAAGCTTTCTTT. Residues: CASSLAAEINTEAFF. The variable domain in full, with the rest retrieved from reference TRBV5-1 and TRBJ1-1, is KAGVTQTPRYLIKTRGQQVTLSCSPISGHRSVSWYQQTPGQGLQFLFEYFSETQRNKGNFPGRFSGRQFSNSRSEMNVSTLELGDSALYLCASSLAAEINTEAFFGQGTRLTVV.